This passage covers 18 T cell receptor beta chains from one sample sequenced in a study of Tregs in tolerant kidney transplant recipients. Sequencing was performed with immunoSEQ multiplex PCR; in TCRdb, only in-frame clones are kept and a portion is missing. The sample lists tens of thousands of clones; nearly 98% were seen once. This sample comprised CD4+ T cells from blood, obtained before the transplant. The receptor set was obtained from a human donor who received a combined kidney and bone marrow transplant.

This chain connects TRBV5-1 to TRBJ2-7, with 7 positions matching TRBD1. The CDR3 covers 14 residues. Trimming removed 5 bases from V and 1 base from J; junction bases left unmatched: 6. Per germline, CDR1 SGHRS and CDR2 YFSETQ. The CDR3 protein is CASSLNRGSYEQYF. The CDR3 DNA reads as TGCGCCAGCAGTTTAAACAGGGGATCCTACGAGCAGTACTTC.

The chain joins TRBV15 to TRBJ2-7; 7 nucleotides line up with TRBD1. The CDR3 is 15 amino acids. Trimming took 0 bases from V and 1 from J; bases not matched to a gene: 3. Germline values: CDR1 LNHNV, CDR2 YYDKDF (reference sequence). The CDR3 bases are TGTGCCACCAGCAGAGAAGGGGACAGATCCTACGAGCAGTACTTC. Protein: CATSREGDRSYEQYF.

J is TRBJ1-5 and V is TRBV6-5, with D maybe TRBD1 (6 bases). This CDR3 is 13 amino acids long. The V and J ends lost 2 bases and 7 bases respectively, with 9 bases between them. The germline gives CDR1 MNHEY, CDR2 SVGAGI. CDR3 DNA sequence: TGTGCCAGCAGTTACCACAGGGCCCAGCCCCAGCATTTT. Protein sequence: CASSYHRAQPQHF.

The table lists this clone with a count of one. This chain joins TRBV5-1 and TRBJ2-7; 7 bases align to TRBD2. The CDR3 spans 15 residues. CDR1 and CDR2 from the germline V gene are SGHRS and YFSETQ. The V segment lost 4 bases and the J segment 2 bases; nucleotides outside the gene matches: 9. The CDR3 protein is CASSLRVGGTYEQYF. The CDR3 coding sequence is TGCGCCAGCAGCCTTCGGGTGGGAGGGACCTACGAGCAGTACTTC.

The gene calls are TRBV9 and TRBJ2-3, with 7 bases that match TRBD1. CDR1 is SGDLS, CDR2 YYNGEE, per germline. The V gene end was trimmed by 8 bases and the J gene end by 1 base; junction bases not matched to a gene: 7. The CDR3 loop spans 14 amino acids. The CDR3, as DNA: TGTGCCAGAGGGGGCAGGGGTGGCACAGATACGCAGTATTTT. It encodes CARGGRGGTDTQYF.

This chain uses TRBV5-4 with TRBJ2-6; tentative D call: TRBD1 (5 bases). Germline V gene data show CDR1 as SGHNT and CDR2 as YYREEE (reference sequence). Between the trimmed V and J ends, which lost 6 bases and 1 base, there was a span of 8 bases. The length of the CDR3 is 14 residues. Here the CDR3 reads CASNQGSGANVLTF. The CDR3 DNA sequence: TGTGCCAGCAACCAGGGTTCTGGGGCCAACGTCCTGACTTTC.

The rearrangement joins TRBV27 to TRBJ2-3, with 16 bases that match TRBD2. The CDR3 totals 19 residues. The J segment lost 5 bases and the V segment lost 3 bases, leaving 11 bases of the junction unmatched. Germline lookup yields CDR1 MNHEY and CDR2 SMNVEV (reference sequence). This chain's CDR3 is CASSLLGLAGGPRKDTQYF. DNA of the CDR3: TGTGCCAGCAGTTTGTTGGGACTAGCGGGAGGGCCTAGGAAAGATACGCAGTATTTT.

The chain links TRBV5-1 to TRBJ2-1; maybe TRBD1 (6 bases). The CDR3 totals 14 residues. Germline V gives CDR1 SGHRS, CDR2 YFSETQ. V lost 5 bases and J lost 7, with 16 bases in between. CDR3 protein: CASRDGTIGNEQFF. Written as DNA, the CDR3 is TGCGCCAGCAGGGACGGGACAATAGGAAATGAGCAGTTCTTC.

This sequence joins TRBV28 and TRBJ2-7; 7 nucleotides match TRBD2. CDR3 size: 18 residues. The germline V gene encodes CDR1 MDHEN and CDR2 SYDVKM. The junction had 15 bases not matched to a gene; V was cut back by 0 bases and J by 4 bases. The CDR3 sequence: CASSLWWSVAGREYEQYF. CDR3 nucleotide sequence: TGTGCCAGCAGTTTATGGTGGTCCGTGGCGGGGAGGGAATACGAGCAGTACTTC.

In DNA form, the CDR3 reads TGCGCCAGCAGCCAAGTGCGGACAACGAACACCGGGGAGCTGTTTTTT. Protein product: CASSQVRTTNTGELFF. This chain uses TRBV4-3 with TRBJ2-2; tentative D call: TRBD1 (5 bases). The length of the CDR3 is 16 residues. The V end lost 1 base, the J end lost 0 bases, and 9 bases lay between the germline ends. Germline V gene data show CDR1 as LGHNA and CDR2 as YSLEER.

The chain joins TRBV18 to TRBJ2-5, with D possibly TRBD2 on 7 matching bases. Trimming took off 2 bases at V and 5 bases at J, with 15 bases between the two ends. CDR1 KGHSH and CDR2 LQKENI come from the germline V gene. This CDR3 region has 15 residues. CDR3 loop: CASSPVRGARETQYF. The CDR3 region has the DNA TGTGCCAGCTCACCAGTCCGGGGGGCTCGGGAGACCCAGTACTTC.

The V gene is TRBV6-1, the J gene TRBJ2-1; the D gene is possibly TRBD1 (5 bases). The CDR3 is 14 residues long. The germline gives CDR1 MNHNS, CDR2 SASEGT. V lost 6 bases to trimming and J lost 8 bases, with 17 bases between them. The CDR3 sequence: CASSLTGTRDEQFF. The CDR3, as DNA: TGTGCCAGCAGCCTAACAGGAACCCGCGATGAGCAGTTCTTC.

The chain carries TRBV5-1 and TRBJ2-5; TRBD1 matches 7 bases. Per the germline V gene, CDR1 is SGHRS and CDR2 is YFSETQ. The CDR3 loop spans 15 amino acids. The V segment lost 5 bases and the J segment 1 base; nucleotides outside the gene matches: 8. In nucleotides, the CDR3 is TGCGCCAGCAGTGAGGGGGCTAAAATCCAAGAGACCCAGTACTTC. Encoded protein: CASSEGAKIQETQYF.

The gene calls are TRBV10-3 and TRBJ1-3; D gene unclear. The V end was cut by 6 bases, the J end by 0 bases, with 15 bases between. There are 16 residues in the CDR3. Germline CDR1 is ENHRY and CDR2 is SYGVKD. CDR3 in DNA: TGTGCCATCAGATCGCGGCAGACCAACTCTGGAAACACCATATATTTT. This translates into CAIRSRQTNSGNTIYF.

The rearrangement uses TRBV6-5 and TRBJ2-7; D possibly corresponds to TRBD2 (5 bases). In germline, CDR1 is MNHEY, CDR2 SVGAGI. This CDR3 is built from 14 residues. The ends were cut back, 0 bases at V and 6 bases at J, with 12 bases in the middle. CDR3 loop: CASSYSTRDTEQYF. The CDR3 DNA sequence: TGTGCCAGCAGTTACTCGACCCGGGATACCGAGCAGTACTTC.

As to this clone: The sample contains more than one DNA sequence encoding this CDR3. The chain has TRBV7-2 and TRBJ2-3, with 9 positions matching TRBD1. This CDR3 has 14 residues. V lost 3 bases to trimming and J lost 3 bases; unmatched junction nucleotides: 1. Germline V gene sequence: CDR1 SGHTA, CDR2 FQGNSA. CDR3 in amino acids: CASSLDRGTDTQYF. In DNA form, the CDR3 reads TGTGCCAGCAGCTTGGACAGGGGAACAGATACGCAGTATTTT.

The V call is TRBV9, the J call TRBJ1-2; D is possibly TRBD1 (5 bases). The V and J ends lost 3 bases and 3 bases respectively, with 12 bases between them. Germline assignment: CDR1 SGDLS and CDR2 YYNGEE. The CDR3 spans 14 residues. The CDR3 sequence: CASSAAGTDYGYTF. The CDR3 coding sequence is TGTGCCAGCAGCGCGGCCGGGACTGACTATGGCTACACCTTC.

V and J are TRBV28 and TRBJ1-1, with 8 bases fitting TRBD1. From germline, CDR1 is MDHEN and CDR2 SYDVKM. J lost 5 bases, V lost 0 bases, and 8 bases had no gene match. The CDR3 loop spans 16 amino acids. The CDR3 DNA sequence: TGTGCCAGCAGTTTATGGGGGCAGGGGGCTGAGACTGAAGCTTTCTTT. This gives the protein CASSLWGQGAETEAFF.